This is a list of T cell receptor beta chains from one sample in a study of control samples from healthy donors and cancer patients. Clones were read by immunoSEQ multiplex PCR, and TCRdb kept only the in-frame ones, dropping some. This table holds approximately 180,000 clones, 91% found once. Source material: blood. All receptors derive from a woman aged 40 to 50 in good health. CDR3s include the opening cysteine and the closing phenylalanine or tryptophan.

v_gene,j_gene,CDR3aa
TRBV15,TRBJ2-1,CATSYQGGAVSNEQFF
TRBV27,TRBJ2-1,CASSSTTGGRGYNEQFF
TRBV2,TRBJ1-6,CASKGQGNSPLHF
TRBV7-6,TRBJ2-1,CASSLRGGSYNEQFF
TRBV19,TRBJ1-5,CASSIGTGVNQPQHF
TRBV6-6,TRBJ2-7,CASTPALSGYEQYF
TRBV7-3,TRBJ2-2,CASSLTGGAGTGELFF
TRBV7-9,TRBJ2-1,CASSLAAAGGPYNEQFF
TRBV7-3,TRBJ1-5,CASSSRQGVGYTGNQPQHF
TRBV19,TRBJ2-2,CASRDGSNTGELFF
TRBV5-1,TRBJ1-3,CASSLNYGPGQGTSGNTIYF
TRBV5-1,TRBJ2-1,CASSPGTWGNEQFF
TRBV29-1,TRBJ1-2,CSVAGPSGDYGYTF
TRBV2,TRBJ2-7,CASTLKGTPPYEQYF
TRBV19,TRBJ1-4,CASSMGGPRGEKLFF
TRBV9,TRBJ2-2,CASSVEGGGYTGELFF
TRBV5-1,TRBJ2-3,CASSSWYEEETDTQYF
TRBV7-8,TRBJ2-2,CASSPGQGAGELFF
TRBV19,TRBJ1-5,CATQQGGLGSNQPQHF
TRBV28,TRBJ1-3,CASGRPGLSGNTIYF
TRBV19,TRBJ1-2,CASIRDSGANYGYTF
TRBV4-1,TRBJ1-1,CASSPNLPRGTEAFF
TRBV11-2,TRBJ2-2,CASSLVGRLAGANTGELFF
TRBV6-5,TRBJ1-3,CASRLRDMGNTIYF
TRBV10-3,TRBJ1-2,CAISESSGDLYGYTF
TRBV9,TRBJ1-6,CASSAGASFNSPLHF
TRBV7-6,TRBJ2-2,CASSLLVSGGELFF
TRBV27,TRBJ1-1,CASSPPGQGGLVNTEAFF
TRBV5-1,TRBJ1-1,CASTQAPNTEAFF
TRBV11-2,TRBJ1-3,CASSLGGDRRLSGNTIYF
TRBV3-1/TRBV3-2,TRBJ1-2,CASSRLGAADGYTF
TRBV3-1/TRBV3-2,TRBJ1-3,CASSHYRVSGNTIYF